This T cell receptor (beta chain) was sequenced for a study of shared clonotypes between healthy human individuals. The CDR3 has 13 amino acids. From germline, CDR1 is LNHNV and CDR2 YYDKDF (reference sequence). V lost 4 bases and J 4 bases, leaving 10 bases between the germline ends. TCRdb's table, derived via immunoSEQ multiplex PCR, lists solely in-frame clones and lacks some. The data contain around 2.5 million clones, over 85% of them singletons. The sample taken for sequencing was naive CD4+ T cells from PBMCs. Subset given: CD45RA+ positively selected. This TCR was sampled from a man aged 18 to 29 in good health. Some clones in this sample may be carry-over from other donors' samples. This rearrangement joins TRBV15 to TRBJ1-1; the D gene is possibly TRBD1 (6 bases). CDR3 protein: CATSTRGGTEAFF. CDR3 bases: TGTGCCACCAGCACGAGGGGGGGCACTGAAGCTTTCTTT.